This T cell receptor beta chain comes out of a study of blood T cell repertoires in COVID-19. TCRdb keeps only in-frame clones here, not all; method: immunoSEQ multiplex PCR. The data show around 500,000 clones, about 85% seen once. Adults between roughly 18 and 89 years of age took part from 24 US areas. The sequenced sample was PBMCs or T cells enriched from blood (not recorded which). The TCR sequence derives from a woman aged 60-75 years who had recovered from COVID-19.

CDR3 DNA: TGTGCCAGCAGCTTGGTCGACTCCGCAGGGGGCTATGGCTACACCTTC. Residues: CASSLVDSAGGYGYTF. The rearrangement links TRBV5-5 to TRBJ1-2; 7 bases align to TRBD1. The CDR3 totals 16 residues. Germline V gene sequence: CDR1 SGHKS, CDR2 YYEKEE (reference sequence). V was pared by 0 bases and J by 4 bases, with 9 bases of the junction left unmatched. The whole variable domain, filled in from reference TRBV5-5 and TRBJ1-2, reads DAGVTQSPTHLIKTRGQQVTLRCSPISGHKSVSWYQQVLGQGPQFIFQYYEKEERGRGNFPDRFSARQFPNYSSELNVNALLLGDSALYLCASSLVDSAGGYGYTFGSGTRLTVV.